The sequence of this T cell receptor (beta chain) was determined in a study of OX40 agonist ivuxolimab in advanced cancers. Study-wide results and caveats: Which antigen the expanded peripheral T cells recognized is unknown.

The CDR3 spans 15 residues. Trimming cost V 4 bases and J 2 bases; bases outside gene matches: 8. Germline CDR1 is SGHDT and CDR2 is YYEEEE. Note on this clone: The antigen is not known.

Here immunoSEQ multiplex PCR was the method, and the copy in TCRdb shows in-frame clones only, minus some. The sample carries about 79,000 clones, more than 85% recorded once. Specimen: CD4+ or CD8+ T cells sorted from blood, collected in a trial of the OX40 agonist ivuxolimab. This clonotype originated in an adult with an advanced solid tumor such as melanoma, head and neck, liver or kidney cancer. This chain uses TRBV5-6 with TRBJ2-7; TRBD2 matches at 8 bases. CDR3 sequence reads: CASSLPGRAAYEQYF. CDR3 in DNA: TGTGCCAGCAGCCTACCCGGGAGGGCCGCCTACGAGCAGTACTTC. Full variable domain (remainder filled in from reference TRBV5-6 and TRBJ2-7): DAGVTQSPTHLIKTRGQQVTLRCSPKSGHDTVSWYQQALGQGPQFIFQYYEEEERQRGNFPDRFSGHQFPNYSSELNVNALLLGDSALYLCASSLPGRAAYEQYFGPGTRLTVT.